Sequencing of this T cell receptor (beta chain) was carried out in a study of neurological immune-mediated disorders. From the 5' RACE reads, TCRdb called clonotypes with MiXCR, one entry per CDR3 protein. Of some 66,000 distinct CDR3 sequences detected, 4.1% appear once; the ten largest clones hold roughly 2.7%. General study results and limits: Neither clinical nor MRI features were associated with the multiple sclerosis repertoire cluster. Sharing of CDR3 amino acid sequences among expanded clones across subjects was absent, suggesting private repertoires in all groups.

Note on this clonotype: Its antigen is undetermined.

This clonotype was sampled from a man over 45 with multiple sclerosis. Sequences were obtained from PBMCs.

The CDR3 DNA follows: TGTGCCAGCAGTTGGAGTGACCCCCCTTTTGGCTACACCTTC. Its translation is CASSWSDPPFGYTF. The V and J genes are TRBV12-3 or TRBV12-4 and TRBJ1-2; D is unresolved. V lost 4 bases and J 7 bases, leaving 16 bases between the germline ends. This CDR3 has 14 residues.